The entry below describes one T cell receptor (beta chain). The target antigen is unknown. TCRdb keeps only in-frame clones here, not all; method: immunoSEQ multiplex PCR. The table shows fewer than 45,000 clones, with roughly 84% occurring only once. This sample is drawn from a study of OX40 agonist ivuxolimab in advanced cancers. Study-wide background: An agonistic human IgG2 monoclonal antibody against OX40 (CD134) was given.

General study points: The average count of expanded clones was higher among CD8+ T cells than among CD4+.

Germline CDR1 reads MNHNY; CDR2 reads SVGAGI (reference sequence). Trimming took off 4 bases at V and 5 bases at J, with 6 bases between the two ends. The CDR3 contains 11 residues. Sequenced material: CD4+ or CD8+ T cells sorted from blood, taken in a trial of the OX40 agonist ivuxolimab. This sequence originates from an adult with an advanced solid tumor such as melanoma, head and neck, liver or kidney cancer. The rearrangement joins TRBV6-6 to TRBJ2-7; maybe TRBD2 (6 bases). CDR3 region: CASSWGDEQYF. CDR3 coding DNA: TGTGCCAGCAGTTGGGGGGACGAGCAGTACTTC.